These 21 T cell receptor beta chains share one sample of origin, sequenced in a study of Graves' ophthalmopathy and Graves' hyperthyroidism. RNA served as the template for amplifying TCR beta CDR3 regions. RT-PCR with HTBI primers came first, then second-round multiplex PCR. TCRdb reanalysed the multiplex PCR reads using MiXCR and keeps one entry per CDR3 protein. The sample records about 700,000 distinct CDR3 sequences, more than 40% being singletons. The sequenced sample was peripheral blood. The receptors here all came from an adult man with Graves' ophthalmopathy.

The chain uses TRBV20-1 and TRBJ2-5; 8 positions agree with TRBD2. The CDR3 spans 15 residues. Trimming cost V 7 bases and J 11 bases; bases outside gene matches: 21. The germline V gene encodes CDR1 DFQATT and CDR2 SNEGSKA (reference sequence). The DNA for the CDR3 is TGCAGTGTCGTGGAACCTAGCGGGTCGCCAGATACGCAGTACTTC. Its protein is CSVVEPSGSPDTQYF.

The rearrangement joins TRBV29-1 to TRBJ2-7, with D perhaps given as TRBD1 or TRBD2 (5 bases each). Germline V gene data show CDR1 as SQVTM and CDR2 as ANQGSEA. The germline V and J ends were trimmed by 8 bases and 7 bases, with 12 bases remaining between them. This CDR3 spans 10 amino acids. CDR3 amino acids: CSRDHPEQYF. CDR3 nucleotide sequence: TGCAGCCGGGACCATCCAGAGCAGTACTTC.

At least ten counts were recorded for this clonotype. The rearrangement links TRBV7-9 to TRBJ1-1; possibly TRBD1 for D (5 bases). Trimming pared 2 bases from V and 3 bases from J, leaving 13 bases between. From germline, CDR1 is SEHNR and CDR2 FQNEAQ (reference sequence). The CDR3 loop spans 15 amino acids. The CDR3 loop reads CASSLRAGWDTEAFF. The CDR3 bases are TGTGCCAGCAGCTTACGGGCAGGGTGGGACACTGAAGCTTTCTTT.

This clonotype has at least ten counts. DNA for the CDR3: TGTGCCATCAGCGACGGGTCCTACGAGCAGTACTTC. Protein sequence: CAISDGSYEQYF. The genes are TRBV10-3 and TRBJ2-7; D is ambiguous. Germline V gene lookup returns CDR1 ENHRY and CDR2 SYGVKD. The length of the CDR3 is 12 residues. Deletions cut 6 bases from V and 1 base from J, with 7 bases between.

V usage is TRBV7-9 and J usage is TRBJ2-5; TRBD1 might be the D (5 bases). Germline V CDR1 and CDR2: SEHNR, FQNEAQ (reference sequence). The CDR3 has 13 residues. V lost 8 bases, J lost 5 bases, and 15 bases lay in between. The CDR3 coding sequence is TGTGCCAGCTCAGAACAGGCGATGGAGACCCAGTACTTC. This gives the protein CASSEQAMETQYF.

The genes are TRBV29-1 and TRBJ2-6; D is perhaps TRBD1 (6 bases). The CDR3 contains 15 residues. Trimming took 2 bases from V and 2 from J, leaving 10 bases between them. Germline V gives CDR1 SQVTM, CDR2 ANQGSEA. The CDR3 spells CSVEPSGAGANVLTF. In DNA form, the CDR3 reads TGCAGCGTTGAACCCTCAGGGGCTGGGGCCAACGTCCTGACTTTC.

This clonotype was counted a single time. The J gene is TRBJ2-5, the V gene TRBV29-1; possibly TRBD1 or TRBD2 for D (6 bases each). The CDR3 extends over 11 amino acids. The germline V and J ends were trimmed by 6 bases and 13 bases, with 18 bases remaining between them. Germline V lookup: CDR1 SQVTM, CDR2 ANQGSEA. CDR3: CSVEGEDGMYF. The CDR3 coding sequence is TGCAGCGTCGAGGGGGAGGACGGAATGTACTTC. The complete variable domain, with remaining parts taken from reference TRBV29-1 and TRBJ2-5, reads SAVISQKPSRDICQRGTSLTIQCQVDSQVTMMFWYRQQPGQSLTLIATANQGSEATYESGFVIDKFPISRPNLTFSTLTVSNMSPEDSSIYLCSVEGEDGMYFGPGTRLLVL.

This clonotype has at least ten counts. The chain recombines TRBV7-7 with TRBJ1-2; perhaps TRBD1 as D (6 bases). CDR1 and CDR2 from the germline V gene are SSHAT and FNYEAQ (reference sequence). The CDR3 is made up of 15 amino acids. The CDR3 DNA reads as TGTGCTGGGCAGCCCTTCGGGGGGCCAGTGTATGGCTACACCTTC. This codes for CAGQPFGGPVYGYTF.

J is TRBJ2-5 and V is TRBV10-2; weak D call: TRBD2 (5 bases). From germline, CDR1 is WSHSY and CDR2 SAAADI. The V and J ends lost 6 bases and 5 bases respectively, with 25 bases between them. This CDR3 contains 17 residues. The CDR3 loop reads CASSQEGLVGSEETQYF. The CDR3 region has the DNA TGCGCCAGCAGCCAAGAGGGCTTAGTCGGGTCGGAGGAGACCCAGTACTTC.

The CDR3 DNA is TGCAGTGCTAGGTTGCAGGGGTACGAGCAGCCCCAGCATTTT. As protein: CSARLQGYEQPQHF. The rearrangement uses TRBV20-1 and TRBJ1-5; D may be TRBD1 (6 bases). The CDR3 length is 14 residues. The V end lost 3 bases, the J end lost 7 bases, and 16 bases lay between the germline ends. The germline CDR1 and CDR2 sequences are DFQATT and SNEGSKA (reference sequence).

This clonotype was found a few times. The chain links TRBV6-1 to TRBJ1-1; D is unclear. Germline values: CDR1 MNHNS, CDR2 SASEGT. V was trimmed by 5 bases and J by 4 bases, leaving 14 bases between them. This CDR3 contains 14 residues. CDR3 nucleotides: TGTGCCAGCAGTTATGCGGGTGTGAGCACTGAAGCTTTCTTT. Its translation is CASSYAGVSTEAFF.

The chain joins TRBV12-5 to TRBJ2-7; D is ambiguous. CDR1 is LGHNT and CDR2 is FRNRAP in the germline V gene. The CDR3 runs 13 residues. V lost 5 bases, J lost 5 bases, and 13 bases lay in between. CDR3 DNA: TGTGCTAGTGGTCCCGCAGTACCTAACGAGCAGTACTTC. It yields the protein CASGPAVPNEQYF.

In the case of this clonotype: It differs at one base from a far larger clone, so likely a read error. The rearrangement links TRBV7-2 to TRBJ2-7, with D unresolved. The CDR3 is made up of 11 amino acids. Germline CDR1 is SGHTA and CDR2 is FQGNSA. Written as DNA, the CDR3 is TGTGCCAGCAACTTAATCTACGAGCAGTACTTC. It specifies CASNLIYEQYF.

V gene TRBV7-9 combines with J gene TRBJ1-3, with D uncertain. There are 14 residues in the CDR3. The germline V and J ends were trimmed by 5 bases and 0 bases, with 8 bases remaining between them. Germline values: CDR1 SEHNR, CDR2 FQNEAQ (reference sequence). This chain's CDR3 is CASSRTISGNTIYF. In DNA, the CDR3 is TGTGCCAGCAGCCGAACCATCTCTGGAAACACCATATATTTT.

This chain joins TRBV19 and TRBJ1-2, with 7 bases aligning to TRBD1. Germline loops: CDR1 LNHDA, CDR2 SQIVND (reference sequence). The V and J ends lost 7 bases and 6 bases, in that order; junction bases with no gene match: 14. This CDR3 is 15 amino acids long. The CDR3 DNA is TGTGCCAGTACCCCGGCAAGGGGGCGCTTACATGGCTACACCTTC. It codes for CASTPARGRLHGYTF.

This clonotype turned up a few times. The V call is TRBV24-1, the J call TRBJ1-2, with 9 bases that match TRBD1. There are 13 residues in the CDR3. With 9 bases clipped from V and 4 bases from J, the junction kept 5 bases outside the gene matches. Germline-derived CDR1 and CDR2 are KGHDR and SFDVKD. CDR3 DNA sequence: TGTGCCACCTGGACAGGGGACGGCTATGGCTACACCTTC. This encodes CATWTGDGYGYTF.

This clonotype was seen at least ten times. The genes are TRBV5-1 and TRBJ1-2, with D perhaps matching TRBD1 (5 bases). Trimming pared 7 bases from V and 4 bases from J, leaving 11 bases between. Germline V CDR1 and CDR2: SGHRS, YFSETQ. The CDR3 totals 12 residues. CDR3 amino acids: CASGDGIYGYTF. For the CDR3, the DNA is TGCGCCAGCGGGGACGGAATCTATGGCTACACCTTC. Complete variable domain (other parts from reference TRBV5-1 and TRBJ1-2): KAGVTQTPRYLIKTRGQQVTLSCSPISGHRSVSWYQQTPGQGLQFLFEYFSETQRNKGNFPGRFSGRQFSNSRSEMNVSTLELGDSALYLCASGDGIYGYTFGSGTRLTVV.

A word on this clonotype: One base away lies a much larger clone, so this may be a sequencing read error. The chain links TRBV7-8 to TRBJ1-5; D gene ambiguous. This CDR3 contains 17 residues. Germline-derived CDR1 and CDR2 are SGHVS and FQNEAQ. Trimming pared 4 bases from V and 1 base from J, leaving 17 bases between. The CDR3 DNA is TGTGCCAGCAGCTCAGAATTCTCCGGTGGAAGCAATCAGCCCCAGCATTTT. This sequence encodes CASSSEFSGGSNQPQHF.

This clonotype occurred many times. The V and J genes are TRBV6-5 and TRBJ1-5, with D perhaps matching TRBD1 (5 bases). CDR1 and CDR2 (germline): MNHEY, SVGAGI. The CDR3 consists of 13 residues. The V end was cut by 10 bases, the J end by 6 bases, with 16 bases between. CDR3 sequence reads: CATRGGEGQPQHF. Here the CDR3 DNA reads TGTGCCACCAGAGGAGGGGAGGGTCAGCCCCAGCATTTT.

The rearrangement links TRBV25-1 to TRBJ1-4; TRBD1 matches at 8 bases. The CDR3 consists of 13 residues. With 6 bases clipped from V and 7 bases from J, the junction kept 4 bases outside the gene matches. Germline values: CDR1 MGHDK, CDR2 SYGVNS. DNA of the CDR3: TGTGCCAGCAGGGACAGGGCTCCTGAAAAACTGTTTTTT. Its translation is CASRDRAPEKLFF.

The chain employs TRBV12-3 or TRBV12-4 and TRBJ1-1; possibly TRBD1 for D (5 bases). The CDR3 is 14 amino acids. V lost 8 bases, J lost 3 bases, and 16 bases lay in between. CDR3 sequence (DNA): TGTGCCAGCTCACTGCCCGGGGGGGACACTGAAGCTTTCTTT. Translated, it gives CASSLPGGDTEAFF.